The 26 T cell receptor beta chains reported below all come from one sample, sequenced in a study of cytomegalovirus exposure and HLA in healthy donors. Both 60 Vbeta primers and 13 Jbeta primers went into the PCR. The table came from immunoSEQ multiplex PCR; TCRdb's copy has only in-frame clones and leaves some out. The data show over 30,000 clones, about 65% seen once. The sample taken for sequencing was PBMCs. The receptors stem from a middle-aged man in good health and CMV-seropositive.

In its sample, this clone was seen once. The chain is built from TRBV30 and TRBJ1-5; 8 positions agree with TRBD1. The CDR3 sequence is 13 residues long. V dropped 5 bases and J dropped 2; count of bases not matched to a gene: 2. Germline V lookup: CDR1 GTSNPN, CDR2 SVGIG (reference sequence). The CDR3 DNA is TGTGCCTGGCAGGGGGCTGGCAATCAGCCCCAGCATTTT. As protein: CAWQGAGNQPQHF.

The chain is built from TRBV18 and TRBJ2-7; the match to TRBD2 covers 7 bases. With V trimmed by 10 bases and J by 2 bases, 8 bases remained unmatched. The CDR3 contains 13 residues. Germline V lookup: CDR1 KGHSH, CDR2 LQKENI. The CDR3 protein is CATSGGVAYEQYF. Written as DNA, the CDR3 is TGTGCCACCTCTGGGGGGGTGGCCTACGAGCAGTACTTC.

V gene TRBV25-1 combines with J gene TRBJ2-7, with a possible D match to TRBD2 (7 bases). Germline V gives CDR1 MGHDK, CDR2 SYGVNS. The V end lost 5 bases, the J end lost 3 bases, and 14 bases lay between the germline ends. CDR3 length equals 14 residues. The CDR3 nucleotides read TGTGCCAGCAGTCCCCGCGGGGGCTACTACGAGCAGTACTTC. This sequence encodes CASSPRGGYYEQYF.

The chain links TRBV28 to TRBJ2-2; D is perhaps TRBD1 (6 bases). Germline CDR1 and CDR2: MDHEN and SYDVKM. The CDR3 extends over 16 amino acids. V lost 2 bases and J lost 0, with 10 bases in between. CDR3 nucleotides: TGTGCCAGCAGTTTACCGGACAGCGCGAACACCGGGGAGCTGTTTTTT. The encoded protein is CASSLPDSANTGELFF.

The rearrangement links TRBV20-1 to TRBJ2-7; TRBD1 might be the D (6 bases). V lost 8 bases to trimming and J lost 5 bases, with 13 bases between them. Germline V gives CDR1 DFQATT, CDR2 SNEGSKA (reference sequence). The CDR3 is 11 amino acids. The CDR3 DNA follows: TGCAGTAGACAGGTTCGACACGAGCAGTACTTC. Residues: CSRQVRHEQYF.

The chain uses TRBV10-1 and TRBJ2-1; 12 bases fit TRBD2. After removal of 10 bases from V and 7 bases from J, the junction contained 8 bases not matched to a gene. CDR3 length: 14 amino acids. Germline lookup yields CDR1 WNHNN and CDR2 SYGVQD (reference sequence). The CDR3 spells CATADTSGRNEQFF. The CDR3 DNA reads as TGCGCCACCGCCGATACTAGCGGGAGGAATGAGCAGTTCTTC.

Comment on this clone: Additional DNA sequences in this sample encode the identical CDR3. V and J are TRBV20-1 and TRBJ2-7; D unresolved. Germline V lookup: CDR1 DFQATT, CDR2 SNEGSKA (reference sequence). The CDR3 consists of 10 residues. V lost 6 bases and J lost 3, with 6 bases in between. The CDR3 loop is CSAVSYEQYF. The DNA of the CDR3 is TGCAGTGCCGTTAGCTACGAGCAGTACTTC.

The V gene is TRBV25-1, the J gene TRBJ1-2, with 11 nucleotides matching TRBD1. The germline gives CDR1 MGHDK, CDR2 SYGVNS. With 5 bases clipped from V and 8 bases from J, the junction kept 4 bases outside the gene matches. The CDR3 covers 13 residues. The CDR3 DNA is TGTGCCAGCAGTAAGGGACAGGGGGGAGGCTACACCTTC. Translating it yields CASSKGQGGGYTF.

DNA of the CDR3: TGTGCCTGGAGTGGGAGGGCTGGGCAGCCCCAGCATTTT. As protein: CAWSGRAGQPQHF. The rearrangement uses TRBV30 and TRBJ1-5; D remains ambiguous. The germline V gene encodes CDR1 GTSNPN and CDR2 SVGIG (reference sequence). The CDR3 spans 13 residues. Trimming stripped 1 base from V and 7 bases from J, with 11 bases between.

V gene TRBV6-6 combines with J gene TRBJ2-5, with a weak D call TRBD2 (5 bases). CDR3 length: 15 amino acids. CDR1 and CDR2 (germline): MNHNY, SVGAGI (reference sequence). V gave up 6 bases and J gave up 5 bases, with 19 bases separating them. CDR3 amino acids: CASSPLEALGETQYF. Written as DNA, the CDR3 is TGTGCCAGCAGCCCCCTGGAGGCTCTGGGTGAGACCCAGTACTTC.

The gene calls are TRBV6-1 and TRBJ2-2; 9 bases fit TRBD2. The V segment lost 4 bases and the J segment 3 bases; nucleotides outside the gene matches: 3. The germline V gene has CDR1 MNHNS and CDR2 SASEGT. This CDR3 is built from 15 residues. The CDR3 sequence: CASSGIAGDTGELFF. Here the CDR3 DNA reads TGTGCCAGCAGTGGGATAGCGGGAGACACCGGGGAGCTGTTTTTT.

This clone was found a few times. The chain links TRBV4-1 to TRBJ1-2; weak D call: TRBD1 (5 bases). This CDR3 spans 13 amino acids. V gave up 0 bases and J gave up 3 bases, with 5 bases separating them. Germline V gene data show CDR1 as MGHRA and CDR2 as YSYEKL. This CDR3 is CASSQDRDYGYTF. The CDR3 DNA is TGCGCCAGCAGCCAAGACAGGGACTATGGCTACACCTTC.

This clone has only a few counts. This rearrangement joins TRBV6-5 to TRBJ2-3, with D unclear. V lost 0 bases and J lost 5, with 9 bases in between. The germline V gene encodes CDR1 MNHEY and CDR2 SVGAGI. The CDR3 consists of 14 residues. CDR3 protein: CASSYSALGDTQYF. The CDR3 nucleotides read TGTGCCAGCAGTTACTCGGCCCTAGGAGATACGCAGTATTTT.

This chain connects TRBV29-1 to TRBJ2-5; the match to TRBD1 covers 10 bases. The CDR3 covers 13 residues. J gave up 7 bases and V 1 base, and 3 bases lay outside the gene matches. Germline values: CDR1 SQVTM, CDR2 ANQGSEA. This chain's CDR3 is CSVEVRTGGTQYF. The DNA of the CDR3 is TGCAGCGTTGAAGTAAGGACAGGGGGGACCCAGTACTTC.

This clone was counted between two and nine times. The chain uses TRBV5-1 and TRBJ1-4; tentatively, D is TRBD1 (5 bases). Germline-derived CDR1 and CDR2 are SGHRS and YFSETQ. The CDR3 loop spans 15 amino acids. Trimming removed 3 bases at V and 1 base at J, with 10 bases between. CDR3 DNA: TGCGCCAGCAGCTCTCAGGGTGGAACTAATGAAAAACTGTTTTTT. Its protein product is CASSSQGGTNEKLFF.

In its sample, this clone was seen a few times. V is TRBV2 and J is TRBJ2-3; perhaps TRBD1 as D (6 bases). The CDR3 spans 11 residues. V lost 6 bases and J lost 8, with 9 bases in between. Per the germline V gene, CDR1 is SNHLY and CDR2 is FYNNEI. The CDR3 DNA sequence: TGTGCCAGCAGGGAACAGGGTACGCAGTATTTT. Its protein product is CASREQGTQYF. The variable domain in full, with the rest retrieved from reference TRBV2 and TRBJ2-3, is EPEVTQTPSHQVTQMGQEVILRCVPISNHLYFYWYRQILGQKVEFLVSFYNNEISEKSEIFDDQFSVERPDGSNFTLKIRSTKLEDSAMYFCASREQGTQYFGPGTRLTVL.

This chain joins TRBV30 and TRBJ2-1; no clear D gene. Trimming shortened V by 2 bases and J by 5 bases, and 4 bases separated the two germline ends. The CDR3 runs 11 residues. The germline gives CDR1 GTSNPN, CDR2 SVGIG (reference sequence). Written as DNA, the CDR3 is TGTGCCTGGAGTTTTAACAATGAGCAGTTCTTC. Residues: CAWSFNNEQFF.

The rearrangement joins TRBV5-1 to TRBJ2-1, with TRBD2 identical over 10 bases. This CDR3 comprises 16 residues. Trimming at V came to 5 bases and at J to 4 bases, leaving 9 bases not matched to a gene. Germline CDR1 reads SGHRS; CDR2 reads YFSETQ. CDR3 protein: CASRRQSGRDYNEQFF. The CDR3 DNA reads TGCGCCAGCAGGAGACAGAGCGGGAGGGATTACAATGAGCAGTTCTTC.

The CDR3 DNA reads TGCGCCAGCAGCCCAGAAAACATTCAGTACTTC. Translation: CASSPENIQYF. The genes are TRBV5-1 and TRBJ2-4; D is ambiguous. CDR1 SGHRS and CDR2 YFSETQ come from the germline V gene. This CDR3 is 11 amino acids long. The V end lost 4 bases, the J end lost 5 bases, and 4 bases lay between the germline ends.

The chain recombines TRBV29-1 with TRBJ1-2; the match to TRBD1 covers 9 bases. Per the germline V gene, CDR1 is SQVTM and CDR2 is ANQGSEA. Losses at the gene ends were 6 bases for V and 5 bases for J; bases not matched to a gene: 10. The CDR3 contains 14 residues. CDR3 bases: TGCAGCGTCGGACAGGGGCTGGCGGGGTATGGCTACACCTTC. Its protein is CSVGQGLAGYGYTF.

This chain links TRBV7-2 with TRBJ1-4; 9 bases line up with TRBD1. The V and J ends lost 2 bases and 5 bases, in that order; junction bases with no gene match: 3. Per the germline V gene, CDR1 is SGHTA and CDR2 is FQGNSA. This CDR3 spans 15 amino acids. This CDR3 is CASSLNRGPNEKLFF. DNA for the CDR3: TGTGCCAGCAGCTTAAACAGGGGGCCAAATGAAAAACTGTTTTTT.

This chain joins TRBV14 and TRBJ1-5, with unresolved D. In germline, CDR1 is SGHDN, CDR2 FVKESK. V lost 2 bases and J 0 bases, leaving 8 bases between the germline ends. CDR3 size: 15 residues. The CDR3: CASSQQLISNQPQHF. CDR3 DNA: TGTGCCAGCAGCCAACAACTGATTAGCAATCAGCCCCAGCATTTT. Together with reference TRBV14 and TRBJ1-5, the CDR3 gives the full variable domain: EAGVTQFPSHSVIEKGQTVTLRCDPISGHDNLYWYRRVMGKEIKFLLHFVKESKQDESGMPNNRFLAERTGGTYSTLKVQPAELEDSGVYFCASSQQLISNQPQHFGDGTRLSIL.

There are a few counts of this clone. CDR3 in amino acids: CATSRHFNQPQHF. The CDR3, as DNA: TGTGCCACCAGCAGACACTTCAATCAGCCCCAGCATTTT. The rearrangement links TRBV15 to TRBJ1-5, with no clear D. The V end was cut by 2 bases, the J end by 3 bases, with 5 bases between. The length of the CDR3 is 13 residues. Germline V CDR1 and CDR2: LNHNV, YYDKDF (reference sequence).

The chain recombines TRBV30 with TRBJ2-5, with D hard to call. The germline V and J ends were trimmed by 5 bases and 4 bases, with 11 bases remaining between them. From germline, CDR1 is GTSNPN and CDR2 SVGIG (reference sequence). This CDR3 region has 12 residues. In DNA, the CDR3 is TGTGCCTGGTCCGGGTTTCGAGAGACCCAGTACTTC. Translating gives CAWSGFRETQYF.

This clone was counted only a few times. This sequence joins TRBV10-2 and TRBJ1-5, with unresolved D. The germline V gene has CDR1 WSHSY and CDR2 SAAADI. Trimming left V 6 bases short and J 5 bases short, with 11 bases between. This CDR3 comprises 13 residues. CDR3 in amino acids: CASRDGNYQPQHF. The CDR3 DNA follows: TGCGCCAGCAGGGACGGGAATTATCAGCCCCAGCATTTT.

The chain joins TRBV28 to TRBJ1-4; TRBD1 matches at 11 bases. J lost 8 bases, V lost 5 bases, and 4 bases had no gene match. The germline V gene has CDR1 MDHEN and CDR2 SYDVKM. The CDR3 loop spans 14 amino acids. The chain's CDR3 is CASSGDRGEEKLFF. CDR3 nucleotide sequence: TGTGCCAGCAGTGGGGACAGGGGGGAAGAAAAACTGTTTTTT. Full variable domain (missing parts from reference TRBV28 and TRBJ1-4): DVKVTQSSRYLVKRTGEKVFLECVQDMDHENMFWYRQDPGLGLRLIYFSYDVKMKEKGDIPEGYSVSREKKERFSLILESASTNQTSMYLCASSGDRGEEKLFFGSGTQLSVL.